Given below is one T cell receptor beta chain in context. Antigen unknown. The source of the sample is a study of Ad26.COV2.S vaccination and SARS-CoV-2 variants. Study-level findings and limits: Recipients of either vaccine or placebo displayed similar breadth of non-spike TCRs.

Germline V gives CDR1 MDHEN, CDR2 SYDVKM. CDR3 size: 15 residues. Trimming took 7 bases from V and 6 from J; bases not matched to a gene: 15. Measured with immunoSEQ multiplex PCR; TCRdb has only the in-frame clones, and not every one. The table shows under 150,000 clones, with 86% occurring only once. Sequences were derived from peripheral blood, sampled after recovery from COVID-19. The receptor comes from a human donor who had recovered from COVID-19. J is TRBJ2-7 and V is TRBV28; 7 positions agree with TRBD2. The CDR3 DNA reads as TGTGCCAGCACCCCCGGAGGGGCTGGGGAGGGCGAGCAGTACTTC. This sequence encodes CASTPGGAGEGEQYF.